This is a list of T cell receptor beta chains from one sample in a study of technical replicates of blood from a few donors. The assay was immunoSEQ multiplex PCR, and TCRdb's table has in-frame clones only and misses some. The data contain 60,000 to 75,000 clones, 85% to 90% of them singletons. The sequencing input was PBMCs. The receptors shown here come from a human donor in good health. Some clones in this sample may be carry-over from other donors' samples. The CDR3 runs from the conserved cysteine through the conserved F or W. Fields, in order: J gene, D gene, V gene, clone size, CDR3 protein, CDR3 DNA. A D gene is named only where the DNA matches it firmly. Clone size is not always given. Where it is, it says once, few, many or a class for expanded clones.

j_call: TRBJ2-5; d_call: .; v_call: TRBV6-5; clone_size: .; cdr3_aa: CASRKDGGETQYF; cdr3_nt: TGTGCCAGCAGGAAGGACGGAGGAGAGACCCAGTACTTC
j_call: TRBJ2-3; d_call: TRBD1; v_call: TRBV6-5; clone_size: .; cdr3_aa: CASSYTRQGTQYF; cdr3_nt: TGTGCCAGCAGTTACACTAGACAGGGAACGCAGTATTTT
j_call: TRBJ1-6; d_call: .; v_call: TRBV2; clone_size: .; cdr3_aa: CASNRGALNSPLHF; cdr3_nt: TGTGCCAGCAACCGGGGGGCGCTTAATTCACCCCTCCACTTT
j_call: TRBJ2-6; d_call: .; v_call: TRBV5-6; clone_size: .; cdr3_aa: CASSPIPQGYSGANVLTF; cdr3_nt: TGTGCCAGCAGCCCCATACCACAGGGCTACTCTGGGGCCAACGTCCTGACTTTC
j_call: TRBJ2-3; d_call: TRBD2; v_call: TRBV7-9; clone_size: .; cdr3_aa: CASSTGLASTDTQYF; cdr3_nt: TGTGCCAGCAGCACCGGACTAGCTTCAACAGATACGCAGTATTTT
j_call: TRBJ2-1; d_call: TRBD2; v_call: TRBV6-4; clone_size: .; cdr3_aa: CASPFRGGYEQFF; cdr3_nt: TGTGCCAGCCCCTTTCGGGGGGGGTATGAGCAGTTCTTC
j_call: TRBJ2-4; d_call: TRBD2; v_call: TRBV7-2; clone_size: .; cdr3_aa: CASSSVLAGGRGIQYF; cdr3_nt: TGTGCCAGCAGCTCAGTCCTAGCGGGGGGGCGGGGCATTCAGTACTTC
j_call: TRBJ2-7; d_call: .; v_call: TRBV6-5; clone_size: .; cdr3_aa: CASSYSRPGGSYEQYF; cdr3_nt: TGTGCCAGCAGTTACTCGAGGCCAGGGGGGTCCTACGAGCAGTACTTC
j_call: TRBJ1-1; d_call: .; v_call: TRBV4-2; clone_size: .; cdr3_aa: CASSQDLSGAIEAFF; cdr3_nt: TGTGCCAGCAGCCAAGATCTATCAGGGGCCATCGAAGCTTTCTTT
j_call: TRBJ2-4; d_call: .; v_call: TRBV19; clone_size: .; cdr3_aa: CASYEGQGIQYF; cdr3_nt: TGTGCCTCTTATGAGGGACAAGGAATTCAGTACTTC
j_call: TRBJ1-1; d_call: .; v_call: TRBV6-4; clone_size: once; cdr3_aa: CASSARARESTEAFF; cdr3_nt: TGTGCCAGCAGTGCCCGAGCCCGGGAGAGCACTGAAGCTTTCTTT
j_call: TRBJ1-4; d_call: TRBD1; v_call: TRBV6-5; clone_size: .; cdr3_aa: CASSRDREKLFF; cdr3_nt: TGTGCCAGCAGCCGGGACAGGGAAAAGCTGTTTTTT
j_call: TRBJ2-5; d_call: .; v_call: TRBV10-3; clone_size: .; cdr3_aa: CAISNGGRETQYF; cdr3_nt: TGTGCCATCAGTAACGGGGGGCGGGAGACCCAGTACTTC
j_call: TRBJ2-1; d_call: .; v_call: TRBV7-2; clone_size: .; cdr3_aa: CASTPAVSPPNEQFF; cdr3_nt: TGTGCCAGCACTCCCGCGGTTAGTCCCCCGAATGAGCAGTTCTTC
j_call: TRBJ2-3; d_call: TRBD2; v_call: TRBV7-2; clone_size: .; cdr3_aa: CASSPSTSGGADTQYF; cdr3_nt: TGTGCCAGCAGCCCCTCGACTAGCGGGGGGGCAGATACGCAGTATTTT
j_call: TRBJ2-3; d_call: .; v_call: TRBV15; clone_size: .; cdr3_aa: CATSRDLMAGISMHTQYF; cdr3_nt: TGTGCCACCAGCAGAGATCTGATGGCGGGGATATCCATGCATACGCAGTATTTT
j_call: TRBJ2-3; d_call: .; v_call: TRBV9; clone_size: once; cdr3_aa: CASSARGAGTDTQYF; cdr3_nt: TGTGCCAGCAGCGCACGGGGGGCGGGGACAGATACGCAGTATTTT
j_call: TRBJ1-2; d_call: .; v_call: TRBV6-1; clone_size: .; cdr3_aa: CASSAAGDNYGYTF; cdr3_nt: TGTGCCAGCAGTGCGGCAGGGGATAACTATGGCTACACCTTC
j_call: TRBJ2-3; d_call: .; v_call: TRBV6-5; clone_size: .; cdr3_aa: CASSLSGLREYF; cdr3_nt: TGTGCCAGCAGCCTCTCGGGTCTCAGGGAGTATTTT
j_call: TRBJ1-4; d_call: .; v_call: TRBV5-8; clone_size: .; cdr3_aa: CASSFRGEWEKLFF; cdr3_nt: TGTGCCAGCAGCTTTCGGGGGGAGTGGGAAAAACTGTTTTTT
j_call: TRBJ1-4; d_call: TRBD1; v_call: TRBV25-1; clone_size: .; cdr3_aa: CASNQGGGREKLFF; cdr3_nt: TGTGCCAGCAACCAGGGGGGTGGCCGAGAAAAACTGTTTTTT
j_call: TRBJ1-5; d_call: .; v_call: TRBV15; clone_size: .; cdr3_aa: CATSRDQGNNQPQHF; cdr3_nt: TGTGCCACCAGCAGAGATCAGGGGAACAATCAGCCCCAGCATTTT
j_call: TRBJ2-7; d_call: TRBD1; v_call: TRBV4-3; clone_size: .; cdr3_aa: CASSQGLRDRVNEQYF; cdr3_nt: TGCGCCAGCAGCCAAGGTTTGCGGGACAGGGTCAACGAGCAGTACTTC
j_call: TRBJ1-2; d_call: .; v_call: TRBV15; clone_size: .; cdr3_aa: CATSSIGRSYGYTF; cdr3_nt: TGTGCCACCAGCAGTATCGGCAGGTCCTATGGCTACACCTTC
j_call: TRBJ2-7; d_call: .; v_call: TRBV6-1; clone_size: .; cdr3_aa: CASSMTGGVYEQYF; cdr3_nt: TGTGCCAGCAGTATGACCGGGGGAGTGTACGAGCAGTACTTC
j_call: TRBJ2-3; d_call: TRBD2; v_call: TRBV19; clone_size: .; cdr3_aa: CASSLGGRGTDTQYF; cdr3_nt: TGTGCCAGTAGTCTCGGGGGGAGGGGCACAGATACGCAGTATTTT
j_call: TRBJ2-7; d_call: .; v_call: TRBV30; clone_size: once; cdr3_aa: CAWSDWASSPSYEQYF; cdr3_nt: TGTGCCTGGAGTGATTGGGCCAGTTCACCGTCCTACGAGCAGTACTTC
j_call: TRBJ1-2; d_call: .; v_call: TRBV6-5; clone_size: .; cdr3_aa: CASSYRGGGYTF; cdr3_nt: TGTGCCAGCAGTTACCGGGGAGGGGGCTACACCTTC